The present entry profiles one T cell receptor (beta chain) with its context. Its antigen is not known. This entry belongs to a study of identical twins. Unique molecular identifiers were present on the cDNA, which also gained a universal primer site by template switching. TCRdb recomputed calls from the 5' RACE reads with MiXCR, one row per CDR3 protein. The sample has under 250,000 distinct CDR3 sequences; 12% are singletons. Study results and limitations: Abundant beta clonotypes from cord blood bore fewer insertions; memory repertoires lacked this pattern.

V trimming: 5 bases; J trimming: 1 base; junction bases outside the gene matches: 6. The CDR3 runs to 15 residues. The germline CDR1 and CDR2 sequences are LNHDA and SQIVND (reference sequence). The sample also formed part of further work on yellow fever vaccine responses in identical twins. As reported in that work: Reported findings indicate that twins' vaccine T cell responses seemed partially convergent, partially personalized.

This rearrangement joins TRBV19 to TRBJ2-5, with TRBD2 matching over 8 bases. The sample consisted of memory (CD45RO+) T cells sorted from blood. This TCR was sampled from a woman aged 18-29 years in good health. The CDR3 DNA reads as TGTGCCAGTAGTCCTGTCGGGGGGGTCCAAGAGACCCAGTACTTC. Translating it yields CASSPVGGVQETQYF.